A single sample is the source of the 5 T cell receptor beta chains below, sequenced in a study of shared clonotypes between healthy human individuals. Positive CCR7 selection of CD45RO-negative cells yielded the naive CD8 cells, and terminally differentiated effector memory CD45RA+ cells were excluded. The method was immunoSEQ multiplex PCR; TCRdb's version includes in-frame clones alone and lacks a portion of them. The sample shows about 2.1 million clones, approximately 94% of them seen only once. Sequencing input: naive CD8+ T cells from PBMCs. Receptors originate from a man aged 18 to 30 in good health. Some clones in this sample may be carry-over from other donors' samples.

The chain joins TRBV11-1 to TRBJ1-5, with 9 bases lining up with TRBD1. This CDR3 comprises 16 residues. Trimming took 5 bases from V and 6 from J; bases not matched to a gene: 11. Per germline, CDR1 SGHAT and CDR2 FQDESV (reference sequence). CDR3 residues: CASSRGTGRRIQPQHF. The CDR3 coding sequence is TGTGCCAGCAGCCGTGGGACAGGGCGAAGAATTCAGCCCCAGCATTTT. Full variable domain (outside the CDR3, taken from reference TRBV11-1 and TRBJ1-5): EAEVAQSPRYKITEKSQAVAFWCDPISGHATLYWYRQILGQGPELLVQFQDESVVDDSQLPKDRFSAERLKGVDSTLKIQPAELGDSAMYLCASSRGTGRRIQPQHFGDGTRLSIL.

V is TRBV27 and J is TRBJ1-1; D ambiguous. Trimming pared 1 base from V and 7 bases from J, leaving 10 bases between. Germline CDR1 reads MNHEY; CDR2 reads SMNVEV (reference sequence). CDR3 length equals 13 residues. The CDR3, as DNA: TGTGCCAGCAGTTTATTGGGCGGGAATGAAGCTTTCTTT. It yields the protein CASSLLGGNEAFF.

The chain is built from TRBV11-2 and TRBJ2-7, with D hard to call. V shed 2 bases and J shed 7 bases, with 18 bases lying between them. Germline CDR1 is SGHAT and CDR2 is FQNNGV. CDR3 length equals 15 residues. The CDR3 nucleotides are TGTGCCAGCAGCTTATCGACCGCATCTCTCAGGGAGCAGTACTTC. Its translation is CASSLSTASLREQYF.

The chain couples TRBV27 to TRBJ2-7; 12 nucleotides align to TRBD2. Germline loops: CDR1 MNHEY, CDR2 SMNVEV (reference sequence). V was pared by 5 bases and J by 5 bases, with 13 bases of the junction left unmatched. CDR3 length: 17 residues. As DNA, the CDR3 is TGTGCCAGCAGTCCCGACCGGACTAGCGGGATTTTCCACGAGCAGTACTTC. It yields the protein CASSPDRTSGIFHEQYF.

The V gene is TRBV4-3, the J gene TRBJ2-1, with 8 bases aligning to TRBD2. V shed 0 bases, J shed 8 bases, and the junction held 9 bases outside the gene matches. This CDR3 has 16 residues. Germline V gene lookup returns CDR1 LGHNA and CDR2 YSLEER. The CDR3: CASSQEWLAGPHEQFF. The CDR3 region has the DNA TGCGCCAGCAGCCAAGAGTGGCTAGCGGGTCCCCATGAGCAGTTCTTC.